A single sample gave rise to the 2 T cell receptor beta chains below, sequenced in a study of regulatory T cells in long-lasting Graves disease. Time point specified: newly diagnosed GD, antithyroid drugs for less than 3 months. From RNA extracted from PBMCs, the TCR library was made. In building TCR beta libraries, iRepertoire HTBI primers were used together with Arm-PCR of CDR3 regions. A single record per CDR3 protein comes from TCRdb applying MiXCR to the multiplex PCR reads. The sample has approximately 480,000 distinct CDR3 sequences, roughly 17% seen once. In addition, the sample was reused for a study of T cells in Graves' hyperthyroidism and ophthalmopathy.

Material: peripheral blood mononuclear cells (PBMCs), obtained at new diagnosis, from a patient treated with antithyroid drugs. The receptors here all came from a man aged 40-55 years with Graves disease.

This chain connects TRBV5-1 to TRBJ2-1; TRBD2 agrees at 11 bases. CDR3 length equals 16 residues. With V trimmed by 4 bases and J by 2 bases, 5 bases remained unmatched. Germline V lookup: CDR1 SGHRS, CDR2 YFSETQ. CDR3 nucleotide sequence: TGCGCCAGCAGCACGACTAGCGGGAATCCCTACAATGAGCAGTTCTTC. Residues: CASSTTSGNPYNEQFF.

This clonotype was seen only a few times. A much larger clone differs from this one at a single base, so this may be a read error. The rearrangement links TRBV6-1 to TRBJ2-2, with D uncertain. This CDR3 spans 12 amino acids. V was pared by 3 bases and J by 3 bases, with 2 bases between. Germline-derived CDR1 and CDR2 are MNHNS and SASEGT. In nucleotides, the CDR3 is TGTGCCAGCAGTGAGTACACCGGGGAGCTGTTTTTT. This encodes CASSEYTGELFF.